These 31 T cell receptor beta chains came from one sample sequenced in a study of shared clonotypes between healthy human individuals. Positive CCR7 selection of CD45RO-negative cells yielded the naive CD8 cells, and terminally differentiated effector memory CD45RA+ cells were excluded. Repertoires were generated with immunoSEQ multiplex PCR, while TCRdb's copy carries only in-frame clones and drops some. The table lists 2 million or so clones, just under 95% of them singletons. Sequenced material: naive CD8+ T cells sorted from blood. Receptors were obtained from a young man in good health.

This clone was seen more than once but under ten times. The chain recombines TRBV5-1 with TRBJ1-1; D uncertain. In germline, CDR1 is SGHRS, CDR2 YFSETQ. The CDR3 runs 13 residues. Trimming left V 0 bases short and J 3 bases short, with 6 bases between. This CDR3 is CASSLDLDTEAFF. The CDR3 region has the DNA TGCGCCAGCAGCTTGGATTTGGACACTGAAGCTTTCTTT.

V is TRBV9 and J is TRBJ1-1; 8 bases line up with TRBD1. This CDR3 is built from 16 residues. Germline CDR1 reads SGDLS; CDR2 reads YYNGEE. V lost 3 bases to trimming and J lost 0 bases; unmatched junction nucleotides: 7. CDR3 protein: CASSAGTGLMNTEAFF. The CDR3 DNA reads as TGTGCCAGCAGCGCGGGGACAGGCCTTATGAACACTGAAGCTTTCTTT.

This rearrangement joins TRBV25-1 to TRBJ1-5; D gene uncertain. Germline CDR1 reads MGHDK; CDR2 reads SYGVNS. Trimming stripped 4 bases from V and 6 bases from J, with 7 bases between. The CDR3 is made up of 12 amino acids. The DNA for the CDR3 is TGTGCCAGCAGTGCAGAGGGTCAGCCCCAGCATTTT. This codes for CASSAEGQPQHF.

To note about this clone: This could be a read error, since a much larger clone is one nucleotide away. The V call is TRBV13, the J call TRBJ2-2; 7 bases match TRBD1. CDR3 length: 13 residues. CDR1 PRHDT and CDR2 FYEKMQ come from the germline V gene (reference sequence). With V trimmed by 5 bases and J by 6 bases, 3 bases remained unmatched. The DNA for the CDR3 is TGTGCCAGCAGCCCCCAGGGGGCCGGGGAGCTGTTTTTT. Residues: CASSPQGAGELFF.

V gene TRBV18 combines with J gene TRBJ1-6, with D uncertain. Germline V gene data show CDR1 as KGHSH and CDR2 as LQKENI. Between the trimmed V and J ends, which lost 2 bases and 8 bases, there was a span of 4 bases. The CDR3 is 12 amino acids. CDR3 coding DNA: TGTGCCAGCTCACCATCTGATTCACCCCTCCACTTT. Its translation is CASSPSDSPLHF.

This chain connects TRBV19 to TRBJ1-5, with D tentatively TRBD1 (6 bases). CDR3 size: 15 residues. V was shortened by 2 bases and J by 7 bases, with 15 bases between the two germline ends. CDR1 and CDR2 (germline): LNHDA, SQIVND (reference sequence). CDR3 bases: TGTGCCAGTAGTATAACAGGGTCCGACGGGCAGCCCCAGCATTTT. Encoded protein: CASSITGSDGQPQHF. The full variable domain, its missing parts supplied by reference TRBV19 and TRBJ1-5, is DGGITQSPKYLFRKEGQNVTLSCEQNLNHDAMYWYRQDPGQGLRLIYYSQIVNDFQKGDIAEGYSVSREKKESFPLTVTSAQKNPTAFYLCASSITGSDGQPQHFGDGTRLSIL.

This clone is a singleton in its sample. The sample has other DNA sequences that encode this CDR3 too. The J gene is TRBJ2-7, the V gene TRBV6-5; TRBD2 might be the D (6 bases). The V and J ends lost 0 bases and 0 bases respectively, with 12 bases between them. In germline, CDR1 is MNHEY, CDR2 SVGAGI. The CDR3 contains 16 residues. CDR3 coding DNA: TGTGCCAGCAGTTACTCGACGGGGGAGGCCTCCTACGAGCAGTACTTC. Protein: CASSYSTGEASYEQYF.

The rearrangement links TRBV5-4 to TRBJ2-5; D is perhaps TRBD2 (5 bases). Germline assignment: CDR1 SGHNT and CDR2 YYREEE (reference sequence). This CDR3 contains 15 residues. The ends were cut back, 4 bases at V and 4 bases at J, with 17 bases in the middle. CDR3 sequence (DNA): TGTGCCAGCAGCAGGACTTACTCGGCAGCAGAGACCCAGTACTTC. Protein: CASSRTYSAAETQYF.

The V and J genes are TRBV6-1 and TRBJ1-4; 7 bases align to TRBD1. The CDR3 spans 13 residues. Trimming cost V 5 bases and J 5 bases; bases outside gene matches: 2. The germline gives CDR1 MNHNS, CDR2 SASEGT. CDR3 protein: CASSPDRNEKLFF. The DNA of the CDR3 is TGTGCCAGCAGTCCGGACAGGAATGAAAAACTGTTTTTT.

V gene TRBV4-1 combines with J gene TRBJ2-7; 7 nucleotides match TRBD2. This CDR3 is 14 amino acids long. V lost 3 bases to trimming and J lost 5 bases; unmatched junction nucleotides: 7. Germline CDR1 MGHRA, CDR2 YSYEKL. For the CDR3, the DNA is TGCGCCAGCAGCCAGACTCGGGGGGATGACGAGCAGTACTTC. As protein: CASSQTRGDDEQYF.

The J gene is TRBJ2-7, the V gene TRBV27; 9 bases line up with TRBD1. V was clipped by 2 bases and J by 3 bases; unmatched bases: 8. From germline, CDR1 is MNHEY and CDR2 SMNVEV (reference sequence). This CDR3 is 16 amino acids long. The CDR3 spells CASSLGPGQGNYEQYF. CDR3 bases: TGTGCCAGCAGTTTAGGGCCGGGACAGGGAAACTACGAGCAGTACTTC.

The CDR3 region has the DNA TGCGCCAGCAGCCAAGATAAGGCGGGAGTGGACAATGAGCAGTTCTTC. Translated, it gives CASSQDKAGVDNEQFF. The chain has TRBV4-3 and TRBJ2-1; 7 bases match TRBD2. Trimming at V came to 0 bases and at J to 5 bases, leaving 7 bases not matched to a gene. Germline CDR1 LGHNA, CDR2 YSLEER. This CDR3 has 16 amino acids.

The J gene is TRBJ2-1, the V gene TRBV6-6; TRBD1 aligns across 8 bases. Trimming cost V 5 bases and J 5 bases; bases outside gene matches: 8. The CDR3 is made up of 15 amino acids. Per the germline V gene, CDR1 is MNHNY and CDR2 is SVGAGI (reference sequence). The CDR3 here is CASSQTGEPDNEQFF. In DNA, the CDR3 is TGTGCCAGCAGTCAGACAGGGGAACCCGACAATGAGCAGTTCTTC.

CDR3 DNA: TGTGCCAGCAGTCACCCTGGGGACTATACCTACGAGCAGTACTTC. It yields the protein CASSHPGDYTYEQYF. The chain couples TRBV2 to TRBJ2-7, with 7 bases matching TRBD2. CDR1 is SNHLY, CDR2 FYNNEI, per germline. The V segment lost 5 bases and the J segment 2 bases; nucleotides outside the gene matches: 9. The CDR3 is 15 residues long.

This clone has a single count. This chain uses TRBV20-1 with TRBJ2-7, with D unclear. The CDR3 is 11 residues long. The germline gives CDR1 DFQATT, CDR2 SNEGSKA (reference sequence). V was pared by 1 base and J by 5 bases, with 6 bases between. The CDR3 region is CSARADDEQYF. CDR3 DNA: TGCAGTGCTAGAGCGGATGACGAGCAGTACTTC.

The chain links TRBV4-1 to TRBJ2-7; D may be TRBD2 (5 bases). The CDR3 consists of 16 residues. Germline assignment: CDR1 MGHRA and CDR2 YSYEKL. V lost 0 bases and J lost 1, with 13 bases in between. This CDR3 reads CASSQDPRGTSYEQYF. The CDR3 coding sequence is TGCGCCAGCAGCCAAGATCCCCGGGGAACATCCTACGAGCAGTACTTC.

The CDR3 DNA sequence: TGTGCCAGCAGGAAGGGGGGGCCCATCTATGGCTACACCTTC. Translating it yields CASRKGGPIYGYTF. The chain has TRBV7-9 and TRBJ1-2; tentatively, D is TRBD1 (6 bases). CDR3 length equals 14 residues. Trimming cost V 6 bases and J 4 bases, with 15 bases left between them. Germline V gene data show CDR1 as SEHNR and CDR2 as FQNEAQ (reference sequence).

In regard to this clone: Within the sample, other DNA sequences also encode this same CDR3. The rearrangement links TRBV19 to TRBJ1-2; D not resolved. Germline loops: CDR1 LNHDA, CDR2 SQIVND (reference sequence). This CDR3 has 14 residues. V lost 3 bases, J lost 0 bases, and 8 bases lay in between. DNA for the CDR3: TGTGCCAGTAGTATCGCAGGAACTAACTATGGCTACACCTTC. Translation: CASSIAGTNYGYTF.

In its sample, this clone was seen once. This chain uses TRBV7-9 with TRBJ1-2; D ambiguous. The CDR3 sequence is 15 residues long. V was clipped by 0 bases and J by 4 bases, with 12 bases between them. Germline CDR1 and CDR2: SEHNR and FQNEAQ (reference sequence). CDR3 region: CASSLAAGYGYGYTF. CDR3 nucleotides: TGTGCCAGCAGCTTAGCTGCGGGGTACGGCTATGGCTACACCTTC.

The chain carries TRBV7-9 and TRBJ1-2; 7 positions agree with TRBD1. The J segment lost 8 bases and the V segment lost 1 base, leaving 7 bases of the junction unmatched. CDR3 length equals 14 residues. Per germline, CDR1 SEHNR and CDR2 FQNEAQ (reference sequence). The CDR3 DNA reads TGTGCCAGCAGCTTAGACAGGGGCCCGGTCGGCTACACCTTC. It encodes CASSLDRGPVGYTF.

J is TRBJ2-3 and V is TRBV6-5, with 8 bases lining up with TRBD2. Per germline, CDR1 MNHEY and CDR2 SVGAGI. CDR3 length equals 15 residues. V trimming: 6 bases; J trimming: 4 bases; junction bases outside the gene matches: 9. The CDR3, as DNA: TGTGCCAGCAGCCCCGTGGGACTAGAGGCAGATACGCAGTATTTT. Translated, it gives CASSPVGLEADTQYF.

The genes are TRBV23-1 and TRBJ1-5; possibly TRBD1 for D (5 bases). TRBV23-1 is an ORF, with its function uncertain. V dropped 11 bases and J dropped 10 bases, with 18 bases sitting between them. This CDR3 contains 12 residues. The CDR3 sequence: CAAGVGGYPQHF. The CDR3 DNA reads TGCGCCGCGGGGGTCGGGGGGTACCCCCAGCATTTT.

The gene calls are TRBV6-1 and TRBJ2-7, with 9 bases that match TRBD2. CDR1 is MNHNS, CDR2 SASEGT, per germline. J was trimmed by 11 bases and V by 6 bases; bases with no gene match: 11. The CDR3 is 13 amino acids. This CDR3 is CASRETSGILEYF. CDR3 DNA: TGTGCCAGCAGGGAGACTAGCGGTATACTTGAGTACTTC.

The DNA of the CDR3 is TGCGCCAGCAGCCTACCGGGACAGGGGAACGAGCAGTACTTC. Translating it yields CASSLPGQGNEQYF. This sequence joins TRBV4-1 and TRBJ2-7; TRBD1 matches at 10 bases. This CDR3 spans 14 amino acids. CDR1 is MGHRA, CDR2 YSYEKL, per germline. Germline trimming cut 4 bases from V and 5 bases from J; bases unmatched to any gene: 5.

This sequence joins TRBV9 and TRBJ2-1; TRBD1 or TRBD2 may be the D gene (5 bases each). Per the germline V gene, CDR1 is SGDLS and CDR2 is YYNGEE. V dropped 0 bases and J dropped 13 bases, with 14 bases sitting between them. The CDR3 consists of 13 residues. As DNA, the CDR3 is TGTGCCAGCAGCGTAGTCGAGGGGTCGTCCCAGTTCTTC. Translation: CASSVVEGSSQFF.

This chain uses TRBV10-2 with TRBJ2-1; 7 nucleotides line up with TRBD2. After removal of 3 bases from V and 14 bases from J, the junction contained 13 bases not matched to a gene. Germline CDR1 reads WSHSY; CDR2 reads SAAADI. This CDR3 region has 14 residues. CDR3 amino acids: CASSENLAALLKFF. CDR3 in DNA: TGCGCCAGCAGTGAAAATCTAGCGGCGCTACTAAAGTTCTTC.

The chain has TRBV7-9 and TRBJ2-5, with D perhaps TRBD1 (5 bases). The CDR3 has 15 residues. Germline V CDR1 and CDR2: SEHNR, FQNEAQ (reference sequence). V was cut by 5 bases and J by 1 base, with 14 bases left in between. CDR3 DNA sequence: TGTGCCAGCAGCCTCAGGAACAGGACCCAAGAGACCCAGTACTTC. Translating gives CASSLRNRTQETQYF.

This rearrangement joins TRBV7-9 to TRBJ2-5, with unresolved D. Trimming pared 0 bases from V and 4 bases from J, leaving 9 bases between. The germline V gene has CDR1 SEHNR and CDR2 FQNEAQ (reference sequence). The CDR3 length is 14 residues. Here the CDR3 reads CASSLAAWGETQYF. The CDR3, as DNA: TGTGCCAGCAGCTTAGCGGCGTGGGGAGAGACCCAGTACTTC.

For this clone: Other DNA sequences in this sample translate to the same CDR3. The rearrangement uses TRBV7-6 and TRBJ2-3; D gene unclear. Per the germline V gene, CDR1 is SGHVS and CDR2 is FNYEAQ. The CDR3 is 13 residues long. V was pared by 3 bases and J by 3 bases, with 7 bases between. The CDR3 loop is CASSLGRTDTQYF. The CDR3 nucleotides read TGTGCCAGCAGCTTGGGTAGGACAGATACGCAGTATTTT.

A remark on this clone: Other DNA sequences in this specimen translate into the identical CDR3. The rearrangement links TRBV13 to TRBJ2-7; 7 bases align to TRBD2. V lost 5 bases, J lost 2 bases, and 3 bases stayed unmatched. Germline V gives CDR1 PRHDT, CDR2 FYEKMQ (reference sequence). This CDR3 has 13 amino acids. The CDR3 reads CASSPGRAYEQYF. DNA of the CDR3: TGTGCCAGCAGCCCAGGGAGGGCCTACGAGCAGTACTTC. Variable domain in full (rest from reference TRBV13 and TRBJ2-7): AAGVIQSPRHLIKEKRETATLKCYPIPRHDTVYWYQQGPGQDPQFLISFYEKMQSDKGSIPDRFSAQQFSDYHSELNMSSLELGDSALYFCASSPGRAYEQYFGPGTRLTVT.

The genes are TRBV27 and TRBJ2-7; no firm D call. The germline CDR1 and CDR2 sequences are MNHEY and SMNVEV (reference sequence). Between the trimmed V and J ends, which lost 4 bases and 3 bases, there was a span of 10 bases. The CDR3 totals 13 residues. The CDR3 reads CASSYGKSYEQYF. CDR3 nucleotide sequence: TGTGCCAGCAGTTACGGTAAAAGCTACGAGCAGTACTTC.